A selection of T cell receptor beta chains follows, all from one sample in a study of OX40 agonist ivuxolimab in advanced cancers. Only in-frame clones appear in the TCRdb table, and some are missing; sequencing was by immunoSEQ multiplex PCR. The table has around 140,000 clones, approximately 94% seen once; the top ten hold approximately 1%. The input for sequencing was CD4+ or CD8+ T cells sorted from blood, taken in a trial of the OX40 agonist ivuxolimab. The receptors here all came from an adult with an advanced solid tumor such as melanoma, head and neck, liver or kidney cancer. CDR3s include the opening cysteine and the closing phenylalanine or tryptophan. D genes are given only for firm matches. Clone size appears in some rows only: once, few, many, or a class for an expanded clone.

d_call,clone_size,v_call,j_call,cdr3_aa,cdr3_nt
TRBD1,.,TRBV5-1,TRBJ2-7,CASSLKPDRVSGGEQYF,TGCGCCAGCAGCTTGAAACCGGACAGGGTTTCAGGTGGCGAGCAGTACTTC
TRBD1,.,TRBV11-2,TRBJ2-5,CASSWTGEQETQYF,TGTGCCAGCAGCTGGACAGGCGAGCAAGAGACCCAGTACTTC
.,.,TRBV7-2,TRBJ1-1,CASSPAGGFTEAFF,TGTGCCAGCAGTCCCGCCGGGGGATTCACTGAAGCTTTCTTT
TRBD1,.,TRBV28,TRBJ1-2,CASTRQGVNYGYTF,TGTGCCAGCACCCGACAGGGTGTTAACTATGGCTACACCTTC
.,.,TRBV7-2,TRBJ1-3,CASSSGAPGNTIYF,TGTGCCAGCAGCTCAGGGGCGCCCGGAAACACCATATATTTT
TRBD2,.,TRBV4-3,TRBJ2-3,CASSPAGLAGGRTDTQYF,TGCGCCAGCAGCCCCGCTGGTCTAGCGGGGGGACGCACAGATACGCAGTATTTT
TRBD2,.,TRBV7-3,TRBJ2-3,CASGEGGPGDTQYF,TGTGCCAGCGGGGAGGGAGGGCCCGGAGATACGCAGTATTTT
TRBD1,.,TRBV14,TRBJ1-6,CASSPAGTVDSPLHF,TGTGCCAGCAGCCCCGCCGGGACAGTGGACTCACCCCTCCACTTT
TRBD1,.,TRBV10-3,TRBJ1-1,CAISRQGVDTEAFF,TGTGCCATCAGTCGACAGGGGGTCGACACTGAAGCTTTCTTT
.,.,TRBV1,TRBJ1-3,CTSTDRDHSGNTIYF,TGCACCAGCACAGACAGGGATCACTCTGGAAACACCATATATTTT
TRBD2,once,TRBV6-5,TRBJ2-7,CASRTLAGGPYEQYF,TGTGCCAGCAGGACCTTAGCGGGAGGACCCTACGAGCAGTACTTC
.,.,TRBV6-5,TRBJ1-1,CASSYQGSNTEAFF,TGTGCCAGCAGTTACCAGGGTTCAAACACTGAAGCTTTCTTT
TRBD1,.,TRBV19,TRBJ2-7,CASRLNRGLGYEQYF,TGTGCCAGCAGGTTGAACAGGGGCCTTGGCTACGAGCAGTACTTC
TRBD2,.,TRBV5-6,TRBJ2-5,CASSLASGGPTQYF,TGTGCCAGCAGCTTAGCTAGCGGGGGACCAACCCAGTACTTC
.,.,TRBV5-1,TRBJ2-3,CASSLRQYGATTDTQYF,TGCGCCAGCAGCTTGAGGCAGTATGGGGCTACCACAGATACGCAGTATTTT
.,.,TRBV11-2,TRBJ1-3,CASSFVSTANTIYF,TGTGCCAGCAGCTTCGTCTCGACTGCGAACACCATATATTTT
.,.,TRBV6-5,TRBJ1-2,CASSYSGQGIYGYTF,TGTGCCAGCAGTTACTCCGGGCAGGGGATCTATGGCTACACCTTC
TRBD1,.,TRBV5-1,TRBJ2-7,CASSLGDGTGRYFYEQYF,TGCGCCAGCAGCTTGGGGGACGGGACAGGGAGATACTTCTACGAGCAGTACTTC
TRBD2,.,TRBV15,TRBJ2-5,CATSRSGGAGETQYF,TGTGCCACCAGCAGATCGGGGGGGGCCGGAGAGACCCAGTACTTC
.,once,TRBV7-2,TRBJ2-1,CASSLGPSGAGSYNEQFF,TGTGCCAGCAGCTTAGGACCCTCTGGGGCGGGGTCCTACAATGAGCAGTTCTTC
TRBD1,.,TRBV28,TRBJ2-5,CASSRRDRQTQYF,TGTGCCAGCAGCCGACGGGACAGACAGACCCAGTACTTC
.,.,TRBV4-2,TRBJ2-6,CASSQLGAGGANVLTF,TGTGCCAGCAGCCAACTAGGGGCGGGTGGGGCCAACGTCCTGACTTTC
TRBD1,.,TRBV4-1,TRBJ1-2,CASSPTRGLGYGYTF,TGCGCCAGCAGCCCCACCAGGGGGCTAGGCTATGGCTACACCTTC
.,.,TRBV25-1,TRBJ1-4,CASSEFTSDEKLFF,TGTGCCAGCAGTGAATTTACGAGCGATGAAAAACTGTTTTTT
.,.,TRBV10-3,TRBJ1-1,CAITPTGNTEAFF,TGTGCCATCACCCCGACAGGGAACACTGAAGCTTTCTTT
TRBD2,.,TRBV5-4,TRBJ2-7,CASSRSGRADEQYF,TGTGCCAGCAGCCGTAGCGGGAGGGCCGACGAGCAGTACTTC
.,.,TRBV28,TRBJ2-3,CASRAWGGGTDTQYF,TGTGCCAGCAGAGCCTGGGGCGGTGGCACAGATACGCAGTATTTT
TRBD1,.,TRBV7-9,TRBJ1-1,CASSLAGTGATEAFF,TGTGCCAGCAGCTTAGCCGGGACAGGGGCCACTGAAGCTTTCTTT
.,.,TRBV28,TRBJ1-1,CASSYRGGTEAFF,TGTGCCAGCAGCTATAGAGGGGGCACTGAAGCTTTCTTT
.,.,TRBV6-5,TRBJ1-6,CASILQGRDSPLHF,TGTGCCAGCATCCTACAGGGACGGGATTCACCCCTCCACTTT
.,.,TRBV7-8,TRBJ1-1,CASGYPGRSNTEAFF,TGTGCCAGCGGATATCCGGGACGTTCGAACACTGAAGCTTTCTTT
TRBD1,.,TRBV5-1,TRBJ1-1,CASSPKLDRGGEAFF,TGCGCCAGCAGCCCGAAACTTGACAGGGGGGGTGAAGCTTTCTTT